The rows below give T cell receptor beta chains drawn from one sample of a study of beta chain features in type 1 diabetes. The protocol was immunoSEQ multiplex PCR, while the TCRdb copy is restricted to in-frame clones and leaves out a portion. In the table there are 300,000 to 350,000 clones, 6.5% to 10% of which are singletons. The sample was central memory CD4+ T cells from blood. The receptors were sampled from a woman under 30 in good health. Each CDR3 is given with its conserved first and last residue. A D gene is named only where the DNA matches it firmly. A row's size may be missing; if present it is once, few, many or a size class.

V: TRBV18
J: TRBJ2-5
size: -
D: TRBD1
length: 14
CDR3: CASERSSGGETQYF
DNA: TGTGCCAGCGAAAGGTCGTCAGGGGGAGAGACCCAGTACTTC

V: TRBV15
J: TRBJ2-2
size: -
D: TRBD2
length: 20
CDR3: CATSRNRIGTSGRRAGELFF
DNA: TGTGCCACCAGCAGGAACCGGATCGGGACTAGCGGGAGGCGGGCCGGGGAGCTGTTTTTT

V: TRBV9
J: TRBJ2-5
size: -
D: -
length: 10
CDR3: CAKLQETQYF
DNA: TGTGCCAAATTACAAGAGACCCAGTACTTC

V: TRBV7-9
J: TRBJ2-5
size: -
D: TRBD1
length: 14
CDR3: CASSFGDSRETQYF
DNA: TGTGCCAGCAGCTTTGGGGACAGTAGAGAGACCCAGTACTTC

V: TRBV6-5
J: TRBJ2-1
size: few
D: TRBD2
length: 16
CDR3: CASSYLAGGLRNEQFF
DNA: TGTGCCAGCAGTTACTTGGCGGGAGGGCTCCGCAATGAGCAGTTCTTC

V: TRBV18
J: TRBJ2-7
size: few
D: -
length: 12
CDR3: CASSPEGEEQYF
DNA: TGTGCCAGCTCACCTGAGGGGGAGGAGCAGTACTTC

V: TRBV7-9
J: TRBJ1-1
size: -
D: -
length: 14
CDR3: CASSLSGASTEAFF
DNA: TGTGCCAGCAGCTTATCAGGGGCTAGCACTGAAGCTTTCTTT

V: TRBV7-2
J: TRBJ1-5
size: -
D: -
length: 12
CDR3: CASSLVGQPQHF
DNA: TGTGCCAGCAGCTTAGTTGGTCAGCCCCAGCATTTT

V: TRBV5-4
J: TRBJ2-5
size: few
D: -
length: 14
CDR3: CASSLALGQETQYF
DNA: TGTGCCAGCAGCCTAGCCCTAGGGCAAGAGACCCAGTACTTC

V: TRBV4-2
J: TRBJ1-3
size: -
D: -
length: 16
CDR3: CASSLRPTEGGNTIYF
DNA: TGTGCCAGCAGCCTTCGACCCACTGAAGGTGGAAACACCATATATTTT

V: TRBV9
J: TRBJ2-1
size: few
D: TRBD2
length: 15
CDR3: CASSPRSGRPGEQFF
DNA: TGTGCCAGCAGCCCCCGTAGCGGGAGACCGGGTGAGCAGTTCTTC

V: TRBV11-2
J: TRBJ1-2
size: few
D: -
length: 14
CDR3: CASSLGTQVGGYTF
DNA: TGTGCCAGCAGCTTAGGTACACAGGTCGGTGGCTACACCTTC

V: TRBV6-6
J: TRBJ2-7
size: many
D: -
length: 12
CDR3: CASSYFGGEQYF
DNA: TGTGCCAGCAGTTACTTTGGGGGCGAGCAGTACTTC

V: TRBV4-2
J: TRBJ1-3
size: -
D: -
length: 14
CDR3: CASSHTGFGNTIYF
DNA: TGTGCCAGCAGCCACACAGGATTTGGAAACACCATATATTTT

V: TRBV27
J: TRBJ1-5
size: -
D: -
length: 13
CDR3: CASSWGRNQPQHF
DNA: TGTGCCAGCAGTTGGGGCAGAAATCAGCCCCAGCATTTT

V: TRBV6-1
J: TRBJ1-2
size: few
D: -
length: 15
CDR3: CASRANQGQGYGYTF
DNA: TGTGCCAGCAGAGCCAATCAGGGGCAGGGCTATGGCTACACCTTC

V: TRBV28
J: TRBJ2-4
size: many
D: -
length: 11
CDR3: CASSLTHIQYF
DNA: TGTGCCAGCAGTTTGACACACATTCAGTACTTC

V: TRBV7-9
J: TRBJ1-5
size: few
D: TRBD1
length: 14
CDR3: CASSLGTGDPAQHF
DNA: TGTGCCAGCAGCTTAGGAACAGGGGACCCGGCCCAGCATTTT

V: TRBV5-1
J: TRBJ1-4
size: few
D: -
length: 14
CDR3: CASSLASTNEKLFF
DNA: TGCGCCAGCAGCTTGGCTTCAACTAATGAAAAACTGTTTTTT

V: TRBV7-2
J: TRBJ2-7
size: many
D: -
length: 14
CDR3: CASSLIQGPYEQYF
DNA: TGTGCCAGCAGCTTAATACAGGGTCCCTACGAGCAGTACTTC

V: TRBV2
J: TRBJ2-5
size: -
D: -
length: 13
CDR3: CASGSEFQETQYF
DNA: TGTGCCAGCGGGAGCGAGTTCCAAGAGACCCAGTACTTC

V: TRBV2
J: TRBJ2-3
size: -
D: TRBD2
length: 13
CDR3: CANGLAGADTQYF
DNA: TGTGCCAACGGACTAGCGGGAGCAGATACGCAGTATTTT

V: TRBV11-2
J: TRBJ2-7
size: -
D: TRBD1
length: 15
CDR3: CASSLGTGPGYEQYF
DNA: TGTGCCAGCAGCCTTGGGACAGGGCCCGGCTACGAGCAGTACTTC

V: TRBV2
J: TRBJ2-5
size: few
D: -
length: 12
CDR3: CASSVERETQYF
DNA: TGTGCCAGCAGTGTGGAGCGAGAGACCCAGTACTTC

V: TRBV5-6
J: TRBJ1-5
size: -
D: -
length: 16
CDR3: CASSQERGGTDQPQHF
DNA: TGTGCCAGCAGCCAGGAGAGAGGGGGGACGGATCAGCCCCAGCATTTT

V: TRBV6-6
J: TRBJ2-1
size: -
D: -
length: 13
CDR3: CASMAGIAREQFF
DNA: TGTGCCAGCATGGCGGGAATCGCCCGCGAGCAGTTCTTC

V: TRBV7-9
J: TRBJ2-5
size: -
D: -
length: 13
CDR3: CASSFALGETQYF
DNA: TGTGCCAGCAGCTTCGCGCTAGGGGAGACCCAGTACTTC

V: TRBV7-9
J: TRBJ2-1
size: -
D: TRBD2
length: 18
CDR3: CASSQDSMRLAGHNEQFF
DNA: TGTGCCAGCAGCCAAGATAGTATGAGACTAGCGGGCCACAATGAGCAGTTCTTC

V: TRBV5-4
J: TRBJ2-1
size: few
D: -
length: 15
CDR3: CASSLRGGSYNEQFF
DNA: TGTGCCAGCAGCTTGAGGGGGGGCTCCTACAATGAGCAGTTCTTC

V: TRBV28
J: TRBJ1-5
size: -
D: -
length: 13
CDR3: CASGERIYQPQHF
DNA: TGTGCCAGCGGGGAACGGATTTATCAGCCCCAGCATTTT

V: TRBV18
J: TRBJ1-1
size: few
D: -
length: 15
CDR3: CASSPPTGVGTEAFF
DNA: TGTGCCAGCTCACCACCGACGGGGGTGGGCACTGAAGCTTTCTTT

V: TRBV6-6
J: TRBJ1-4
size: -
D: -
length: 14
CDR3: CASTPSAGEEKLFF
DNA: TGTGCCAGCACTCCATCGGCGGGAGAGGAAAAACTGTTTTTT

V: TRBV5-6
J: TRBJ1-5
size: -
D: -
length: 19
CDR3: CASSLGGFARLNSNQPQHF
DNA: TGTGCCAGCAGCTTGGGAGGATTCGCTCGACTAAATAGCAATCAGCCCCAGCATTTT

V: TRBV6-5
J: TRBJ1-2
size: few
D: -
length: 13
CDR3: CASSLRDNYGYTF
DNA: TGTGCCAGCAGTCTCCGGGACAACTATGGCTACACCTTC

V: TRBV5-1
J: TRBJ2-1
size: -
D: TRBD1
length: 13
CDR3: CASSRDSYNEQFF
DNA: TGCGCCAGTTCTCGGGACAGTTACAATGAGCAGTTCTTC

V: TRBV6-6
J: TRBJ2-3
size: few
D: -
length: 14
CDR3: CASSYEGGTDTQYF
DNA: TGTGCCAGCAGTTACGAGGGGGGCACAGATACGCAGTATTTT

V: TRBV7-9
J: TRBJ2-3
size: few
D: TRBD2
length: 15
CDR3: CASSLVAGAVDTQYF
DNA: TGTGCCAGCAGCTTAGTCGCGGGAGCGGTAGATACGCAGTATTTT

V: TRBV9
J: TRBJ2-3
size: -
D: TRBD1
length: 16
CDR3: CASSSGQGSFFSAQYF
DNA: TGTGCCAGCAGCTCAGGACAGGGTTCGTTTTTTTCTGCGCAGTATTTT

V: TRBV2
J: TRBJ2-7
size: -
D: TRBD2
length: 14
CDR3: CASRLASGINEQYF
DNA: TGTGCCAGCAGGCTGGCTAGCGGGATAAACGAGCAGTACTTC

V: TRBV19
J: TRBJ2-4
size: -
D: TRBD2
length: 19
CDR3: CASRPKLAGGMGAKNIQYF
DNA: TGTGCCAGTAGACCAAAACTAGCGGGAGGAATGGGGGCCAAAAACATTCAGTACTTC

V: TRBV18
J: TRBJ1-1
size: few
D: -
length: 13
CDR3: CASSHTRDTEAFF
DNA: TGTGCCAGCTCACATACACGAGACACTGAAGCTTTCTTT

V: TRBV7-3
J: TRBJ2-2
size: few
D: -
length: 15
CDR3: CASSLGTRNTGELFF
DNA: TGTGCCAGCAGCTTAGGGACACGGAACACCGGGGAGCTGTTTTTT

V: TRBV7-9
J: TRBJ1-1
size: many
D: -
length: 11
CDR3: CASSSVGGAFF
DNA: TGTGCCAGCAGCTCCGTGGGAGGAGCTTTCTTT

V: TRBV7-8
J: TRBJ2-7
size: -
D: TRBD2
length: 14
CDR3: CASSPAAGGYEQYF
DNA: TGTGCCAGCAGTCCCGCGGCGGGGGGCTACGAGCAGTACTTC

V: TRBV18
J: TRBJ2-5
size: few
D: -
length: 13
CDR3: CASSPAGRETQYF
DNA: TGTGCCAGCTCACCGGCGGGAAGAGAGACCCAGTACTTC

V: TRBV7-2
J: TRBJ2-7
size: -
D: TRBD2
length: 15
CDR3: CASSLVLAGRGEQYF
DNA: TGTGCCAGCAGCTTAGTCCTAGCGGGAAGGGGCGAGCAGTACTTC

V: TRBV7-9
J: TRBJ2-2
size: few
D: -
length: 18
CDR3: CASSLERQSTRGTGELFF
DNA: TGTGCCAGCAGCTTAGAGCGACAAAGCACGAGGGGTACCGGGGAGCTGTTTTTT

V: TRBV13
J: TRBJ2-1
size: few
D: -
length: 12
CDR3: CASSSLGYEQFF
DNA: TGTGCCAGCAGCTCGCTGGGCTATGAGCAGTTCTTC

V: TRBV19
J: TRBJ1-5
size: few
D: -
length: 13
CDR3: CASSHGQTQPQHF
DNA: TGTGCCAGTAGCCACGGACAGACTCAGCCCCAGCATTTT

V: TRBV7-6
J: TRBJ1-1
size: -
D: TRBD1
length: 16
CDR3: CASSLGETGRDAEAFF
DNA: TGTGCCAGCAGCTTAGGGGAGACAGGGAGAGACGCTGAAGCTTTCTTT

V: TRBV7-3
J: TRBJ2-1
size: few
D: TRBD2
length: 13
CDR3: CASRYLADNEQFF
DNA: TGTGCCAGCAGATATCTAGCGGACAATGAGCAGTTCTTC

V: TRBV7-2
J: TRBJ1-2
size: many
D: -
length: 12
CDR3: CASSSTHYGYTF
DNA: TGTGCCAGCAGCTCCACACACTATGGCTACACCTTC

V: TRBV28
J: TRBJ2-7
size: -
D: TRBD2
length: 14
CDR3: CASSLASGSSEQYF
DNA: TGTGCCAGCAGTTTGGCTAGCGGGAGTAGTGAGCAGTACTTC

V: TRBV7-6
J: TRBJ2-7
size: -
D: TRBD1
length: 15
CDR3: CASSSGTGGPYEQYF
DNA: TGTGCCAGCAGCTCAGGGACAGGGGGCCCCTACGAGCAGTACTTC

V: TRBV6-4
J: TRBJ2-7
size: few
D: -
length: 14
CDR3: CASSPQYTNREQYF
DNA: TGTGCCAGCAGCCCCCAATATACGAATCGCGAGCAGTACTTC

V: TRBV6-6
J: TRBJ2-1
size: -
D: TRBD2
length: 16
CDR3: CASSYPTSGRFNEQFF
DNA: TGTGCCAGCAGTTACCCAACTAGCGGGCGCTTCAATGAGCAGTTCTTC

V: TRBV5-1
J: TRBJ2-3
size: few
D: -
length: 16
CDR3: CASSKGQLGGTDTQYF
DNA: TGCGCCAGCAGCAAGGGACAGCTGGGAGGAACAGATACGCAGTATTTT